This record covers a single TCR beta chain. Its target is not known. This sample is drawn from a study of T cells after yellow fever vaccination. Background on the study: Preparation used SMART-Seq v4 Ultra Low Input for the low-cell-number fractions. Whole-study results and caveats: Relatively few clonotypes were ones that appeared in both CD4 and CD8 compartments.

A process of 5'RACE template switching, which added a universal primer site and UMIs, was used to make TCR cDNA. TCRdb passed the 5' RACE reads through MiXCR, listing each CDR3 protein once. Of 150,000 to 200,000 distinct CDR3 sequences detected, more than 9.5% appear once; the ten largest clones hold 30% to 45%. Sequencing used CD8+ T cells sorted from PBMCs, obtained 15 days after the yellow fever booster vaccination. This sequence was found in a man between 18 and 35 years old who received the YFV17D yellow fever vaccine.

The CDR3 DNA sequence: TGTGCCAGCAGTTTGGGGTACTTCTATGGCTACACCTTC. It encodes CASSLGYFYGYTF. This chain connects TRBV12-3 or TRBV12-4 to TRBJ1-2, with D unclear. The CDR3 extends over 13 amino acids. The V gene lost 3 bases and the J gene lost 4 bases, with 9 bases spanning the gap.